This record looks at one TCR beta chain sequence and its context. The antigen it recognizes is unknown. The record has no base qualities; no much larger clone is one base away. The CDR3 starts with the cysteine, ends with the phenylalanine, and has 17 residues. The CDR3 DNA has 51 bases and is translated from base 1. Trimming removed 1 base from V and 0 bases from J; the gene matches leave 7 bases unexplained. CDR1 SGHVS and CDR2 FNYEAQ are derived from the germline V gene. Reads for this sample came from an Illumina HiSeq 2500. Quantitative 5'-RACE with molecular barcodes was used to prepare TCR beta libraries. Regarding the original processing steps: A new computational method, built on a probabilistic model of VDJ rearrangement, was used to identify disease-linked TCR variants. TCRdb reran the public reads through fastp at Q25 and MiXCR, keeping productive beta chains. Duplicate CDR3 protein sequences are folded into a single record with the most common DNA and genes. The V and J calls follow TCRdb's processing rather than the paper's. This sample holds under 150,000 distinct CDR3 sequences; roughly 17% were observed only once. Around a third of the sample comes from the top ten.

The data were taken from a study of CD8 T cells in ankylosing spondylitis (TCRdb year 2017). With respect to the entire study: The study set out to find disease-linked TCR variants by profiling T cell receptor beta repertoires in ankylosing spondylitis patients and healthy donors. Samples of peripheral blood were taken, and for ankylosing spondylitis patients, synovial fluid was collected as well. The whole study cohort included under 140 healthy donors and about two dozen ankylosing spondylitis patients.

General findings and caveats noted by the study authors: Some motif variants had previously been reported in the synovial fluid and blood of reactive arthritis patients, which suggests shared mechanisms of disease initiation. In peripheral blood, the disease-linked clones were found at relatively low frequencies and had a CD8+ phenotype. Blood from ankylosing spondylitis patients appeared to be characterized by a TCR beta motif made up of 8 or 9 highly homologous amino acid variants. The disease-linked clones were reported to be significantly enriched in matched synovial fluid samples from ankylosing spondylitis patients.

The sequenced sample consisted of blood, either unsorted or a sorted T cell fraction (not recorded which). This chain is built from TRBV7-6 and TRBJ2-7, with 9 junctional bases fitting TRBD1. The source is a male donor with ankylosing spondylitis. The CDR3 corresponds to CASSLEPGQGLSYEQYF. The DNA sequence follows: TGTGCCAGCAGCTTAGAACCGGGACAGGGTCTCTCCTACGAGCAGTACTTC.